This entry concerns a single TCR beta chain. Its antigen is not known. V gave up 3 bases and J gave up 4 bases, with 9 bases separating them. The length of the CDR3 is 13 residues. In germline, CDR1 is LNHDA, CDR2 SQIVND (reference sequence). This sample stems from a study of T cell responses to AZD1222 COVID-19 vaccine. Study observations and caveats: Following two doses of AZD1222, Spike-specific TCR breadth and depth rose. Clonal diversity may have been underestimated in mostly white British donors.

TCRdb keeps only in-frame clones here, not all; method: immunoSEQ multiplex PCR. The sample includes about 97,000 clones, roughly 91% of them seen just once. The chain links TRBV19 to TRBJ1-2; D call uncertain. Specimen: peripheral blood, collected on day 0 of AZD1222 vaccination. The sequence was collected from an adult in good health. CDR3 DNA sequence: TGTGCCAGTAGTATCGGACGTCGCTATGGCTACACCTTC. Encoded protein: CASSIGRRYGYTF.